These T cell receptor beta chains were read from a single sample in a study of blood T cell repertoires in COVID-19. Here immunoSEQ multiplex PCR was the method, and the copy in TCRdb shows in-frame clones only, minus some. The sample has hundreds of thousands of clones; roughly 86% are singletons. Sequenced: PBMCs or T cells enriched from blood (not recorded which). Receptors originate from a woman aged 50 to 60 who had recovered from COVID-19. Both conserved end residues are part of each CDR3. A D gene is named only where the DNA matches it firmly. Clone size, where shown, is once, few, many, or a class for clones that have expanded.

D	V	size	J	CDR3	DNA
.	TRBV5-6	.	TRBJ2-7	CASSLATVGGEQYF	TGTGCCAGCAGCTTGGCCACGGTGGGGGGCGAGCAGTACTTC
TRBD1	TRBV19	.	TRBJ1-2	CASSTGTGSFNTF	TGTGCCAGTAGTACCGGGACAGGGAGCTTTAACACCTTC
.	TRBV19	.	TRBJ1-1	CASSIDLGTGLNTEAFF	TGTGCCAGTAGTATAGATCTTGGAACAGGTCTTAACACTGAAGCTTTCTTT
TRBD1	TRBV2	.	TRBJ1-4	CASSDGTGPPEKLFF	TGTGCCAGCAGTGATGGGACAGGGCCTCCTGAAAAACTGTTTTTT
TRBD1	TRBV2	.	TRBJ1-5	CASRTGQPRQPQHF	TGTGCCAGCAGAACGGGACAGCCTCGTCAGCCCCAGCATTTT
.	TRBV10-1	.	TRBJ2-3	CASSVEGLGTDTQYF	TGCGCCAGCAGTGTGGAGGGGCTCGGCACAGATACGCAGTATTTT
.	TRBV6-5	.	TRBJ1-2	CASSYSGQNYGYTF	TGTGCCAGCAGTTACTCGGGGCAGAACTATGGCTACACCTTC
.	TRBV10-3	.	TRBJ1-1	CATLSEAEAFF	TGTGCCACCCTCTCCGAGGCGGAAGCTTTCTTT
TRBD1	TRBV19	.	TRBJ1-2	CASKIPGQGANYGYTF	TGTGCCAGTAAGATACCGGGACAGGGGGCTAACTATGGCTACACCTTC
TRBD1	TRBV2	.	TRBJ1-6	CASRADRAGSPLHF	TGTGCCAGCAGGGCAGACAGGGCCGGTTCACCCCTCCACTTT
.	TRBV28	once	TRBJ2-3	CASSSGAGRADTQYF	TGTGCCAGCAGTTCGGGGGCGGGGAGGGCAGATACGCAGTATTTT
.	TRBV10-3	.	TRBJ1-2	CAISADGQGASYTF	TGTGCCATCAGTGCCGACGGTCAAGGAGCGAGCTACACCTTC
TRBD1	TRBV6-1	.	TRBJ1-6	CASSEVGGAGQLHHF	TGTGCCAGCAGTGAAGTGGGGGGTGCGGGACAGCTCCACCACTTT
.	TRBV3-1/TRBV3-2	.	TRBJ2-7	CASSQVGPPAQQYF	TGTGCCAGCAGCCAGGTGGGGCCTCCCGCCCAGCAGTACTTC
.	TRBV11-2	.	TRBJ2-3	CASSHIQGTDTQYF	TGTGCCAGCAGCCATATACAAGGCACAGATACGCAGTATTTT
TRBD2	TRBV7-2	.	TRBJ2-3	CASARTSGRGTQYF	TGTGCCAGCGCCAGGACTAGCGGGAGAGGTACGCAGTATTTT
.	TRBV30	.	TRBJ2-4	CACSLGLAKNIQYF	TGTGCCTGCAGTCTGGGGCTAGCCAAAAACATTCAGTACTTC
.	TRBV18	.	TRBJ2-3	CASSATGSTDTQYF	TGTGCCAGCTCAGCCACAGGGAGCACAGATACGCAGTATTTT
.	TRBV19	.	TRBJ1-6	CASSIYRDGSPLHF	TGTGCCAGTAGTATCTACAGGGATGGGTCACCCCTCCACTTT
TRBD1	TRBV19	.	TRBJ1-5	CASSIGQGDRSQHF	TGTGCCAGTAGTATTGGACAGGGAGACAGGTCCCAGCATTTT
TRBD2	TRBV11-2	.	TRBJ2-1	CASNRGLAGDEFNEQFF	TGTGCCAGCAACAGAGGACTAGCGGGAGATGAGTTCAATGAGCAGTTCTTC
.	TRBV12-3/TRBV12-4	.	TRBJ2-1	CASSFPRLDEQFF	TGTGCCAGCAGTTTTCCTCGGTTAGATGAGCAGTTCTTC
TRBD1	TRBV28	.	TRBJ1-1	CASRGERRTGEAFF	TGTGCCAGCAGGGGAGAACGACGGACAGGTGAAGCTTTCTTT
.	TRBV6-5	.	TRBJ2-2	CAHNPGSNTGELFF	TGTGCTCATAACCCCGGGTCCAACACCGGGGAGCTGTTTTTT
.	TRBV2	.	TRBJ1-6	CASSDDTGVNSPLHF	TGTGCCAGCAGCGACGACACGGGAGTAAATTCACCCCTCCACTTT
.	TRBV4-2	.	TRBJ1-2	CASSSENSGYGYTF	TGTGCCAGCAGCTCAGAGAATTCGGGCTATGGCTACACCTTC
TRBD1	TRBV12-5	.	TRBJ2-2	CASGLVRTGTPGELFF	TGTGCTAGTGGTTTGGTTCGGACAGGGACCCCCGGGGAGCTGTTTTTT
TRBD1	TRBV9	few	TRBJ1-5	CASSARNRGQGSQPQHF	TGTGCCAGCAGCGCGAGAAACCGCGGACAGGGGAGTCAGCCCCAGCATTTT
TRBD1	TRBV11-2	.	TRBJ1-2	CASSLGTGDYGYTF	TGTGCCAGCAGCTTAGGGACAGGGGACTATGGCTACACCTTC
TRBD2	TRBV9	.	TRBJ2-1	CASSITSGPSYNEQFF	TGTGCCAGCAGCATCACTAGCGGACCTTCCTACAATGAGCAGTTCTTC
TRBD2	TRBV5-1	.	TRBJ2-1	CASSLGTSGNNEQFF	TGCGCCAGCAGCTTAGGGACTAGCGGGAACAATGAGCAGTTCTTC
.	TRBV14	.	TRBJ2-5	CASSPRDGRQETQYF	TGTGCCAGCAGCCCACGGGATGGTCGACAAGAGACCCAGTACTTC